What follows are 14 T cell receptor beta chains derived from one specimen sequenced in a study of cytomegalovirus exposure and HLA in healthy donors. Assay used: immunoSEQ multiplex PCR; TCRdb lists only in-frame clones, some missing. The repertoire holds some 170,000 clones, with just under 90% as singletons. Sequences were obtained from PBMCs. Every receptor here comes from a woman aged 30 to 39 in good health and CMV-seronegative.

This clone appeared a few times. The rearrangement links TRBV6-5 to TRBJ1-2; TRBD1 matches 9 bases. Trimming cost V 6 bases and J 2 bases; bases outside gene matches: 1. CDR1 and CDR2 (germline): MNHEY, SVGAGI. The CDR3 length is 13 residues. The CDR3 DNA is TGTGCCAGCAGGGGGACAGGGAACTATGGCTACACCTTC. Translation: CASRGTGNYGYTF.

Only one count was recorded for this clone. The chain is built from TRBV7-2 and TRBJ2-2, with a weak D call TRBD2 (6 bases). The V gene's germline CDR1 is SGHTA and CDR2 FQGNSA. V was clipped by 6 bases and J by 3 bases, with 11 bases between them. CDR3 length: 14 amino acids. The DNA of the CDR3 is TGTGCCAGCAGTTCCGGGACTGACACCGGGGAGCTGTTTTTT. Amino acids: CASSSGTDTGELFF.

The chain is built from TRBV19 and TRBJ2-1; 8 positions agree with TRBD2. The germline CDR1 and CDR2 sequences are LNHDA and SQIVND (reference sequence). V shed 6 bases and J 0 bases; nucleotides not matched to a gene: 4. The CDR3 contains 15 residues. The CDR3 DNA reads as TGTGCCAGTAGCACTAGCGGCAGCTCCTACAATGAGCAGTTCTTC. Residues: CASSTSGSSYNEQFF.

Only one count was recorded for this clone. V and J are TRBV4-1 and TRBJ2-3; 8 bases match TRBD2. The CDR3 is 17 residues long. Germline CDR1 is MGHRA and CDR2 is YSYEKL. Trimming cost V 0 bases and J 2 bases; bases outside gene matches: 7. The CDR3 loop reads CASSQDNSGDYTDTQYF. DNA of the CDR3: TGCGCCAGCAGCCAAGATAATAGCGGGGATTACACAGATACGCAGTATTTT.

The genes are TRBV18 and TRBJ2-2; 10 bases fit TRBD1. V trimming: 4 bases; J trimming: 5 bases; junction bases outside the gene matches: 10. The length of the CDR3 is 17 residues. Per the germline V gene, CDR1 is KGHSH and CDR2 is LQKENI. The CDR3 bases are TGTGCCAGCTCACACCGACAGGGGGCGCTTCAAACCGGGGAGCTGTTTTTT. Translation: CASSHRQGALQTGELFF. Supplemented by reference TRBV18 and TRBJ2-2, the full variable domain reads NAGVMQNPRHLVRRRGQEARLRCSPMKGHSHVYWYRQLPEEGLKFMVYLQKENIIDESGMPKERFSAEFPKEGPSILRIQQVVRGDSAAYFCASSHRQGALQTGELFFGEGSRLTVL.

The rearrangement links TRBV6-5 to TRBJ2-5; 12 bases agree with TRBD2. Germline V gene lookup returns CDR1 MNHEY and CDR2 SVGAGI. V shed 7 bases and J 2 bases; nucleotides not matched to a gene: 5. CDR3 length equals 15 residues. CDR3 amino acids: CASTPSGGGQETQYF. CDR3 coding DNA: TGTGCCAGCACCCCTAGCGGGGGGGGTCAAGAGACCCAGTACTTC.

The chain recombines TRBV6-1 with TRBJ2-1; D perhaps matches TRBD2 (5 bases). The V end lost 3 bases, the J end lost 2 bases, and 11 bases lay between the germline ends. CDR1 is MNHNS, CDR2 SASEGT, per germline. The CDR3 loop spans 15 amino acids. DNA of the CDR3: TGTGCCAGCAGTGACTCCGAGGAGGCCTACAATGAGCAGTTCTTC. Translating it yields CASSDSEEAYNEQFF.

The chain links TRBV7-9 to TRBJ2-7; D possibly corresponds to TRBD1 (6 bases). Trimming removed 5 bases from V and 2 bases from J, with 19 bases in between. This CDR3 is built from 16 residues. Germline assignment: CDR1 SEHNR and CDR2 FQNEAQ (reference sequence). CDR3 sequence: CASSRTQQDRPYEQYF. CDR3 nucleotide sequence: TGTGCCAGCAGCCGAACACAACAGGACAGACCCTACGAGCAGTACTTC. The full variable domain, rest sourced from reference TRBV7-9 and TRBJ2-7, is DTGVSQNPRHKITKRGQNVTFRCDPISEHNRLYWYRQTLGQGPEFLTYFQNEAQLEKSRLLSDRFSAERPKGSFSTLEIQRTEQGDSAMYLCASSRTQQDRPYEQYFGPGTRLTVT.

The rearrangement joins TRBV11-3 to TRBJ2-5, with 10 bases that match TRBD2. Germline V gene data show CDR1 as SGHNT and CDR2 as YENEEA. V shed 4 bases, J shed 5 bases, and the junction held 10 bases outside the gene matches. The CDR3 runs 16 residues. The CDR3 DNA is TGTGCCAGCAGCTCCCGGACTAGCGGTTTGGATGAGACCCAGTACTTC. It codes for CASSSRTSGLDETQYF.

Of note for this clone: In the same sample, other DNA sequences code for this CDR3. The chain is built from TRBV5-1 and TRBJ2-7; TRBD1 matches 11 bases. After removal of 4 bases from V and 7 bases from J, the junction contained 7 bases not matched to a gene. Germline loops: CDR1 SGHRS, CDR2 YFSETQ. The CDR3 loop spans 14 amino acids. The CDR3 loop is CASSPGTGGGEQYF. The CDR3 DNA is TGCGCCAGCAGCCCAGGGACAGGGGGGGGTGAGCAGTACTTC.

V gene TRBV7-2 combines with J gene TRBJ2-7, with TRBD2 matching over 9 bases. Germline V gives CDR1 SGHTA, CDR2 FQGNSA. V lost 1 base and J lost 4; bases outside the gene matches: 5. This CDR3 has 15 amino acids. In DNA form, the CDR3 reads TGTGCCAGCAGCTTAGTCGCTAGCGGGGTTTACGAGCAGTACTTC. This gives the protein CASSLVASGVYEQYF.

This clone was counted between two and nine times. The V gene is TRBV4-1, the J gene TRBJ1-4; 8 positions match TRBD1. Germline CDR1 reads MGHRA; CDR2 reads YSYEKL. Trimming took 2 bases from V and 5 from J; bases not matched to a gene: 1. CDR3 length: 14 amino acids. Here the CDR3 reads CASSQRTGNEKLFF. The CDR3 DNA is TGCGCCAGCAGCCAAAGGACAGGGAATGAAAAACTGTTTTTT.

The genes are TRBV19 and TRBJ2-7, with 7 bases matching TRBD1. J was trimmed by 0 bases and V by 1 base; bases with no gene match: 9. CDR1 is LNHDA, CDR2 SQIVND, per germline (reference sequence). The CDR3 length is 17 residues. CDR3 residues: CASSIGGGSFNSYEQYF. In DNA form, the CDR3 reads TGTGCCAGTAGTATAGGAGGGGGCAGTTTCAACTCCTACGAGCAGTACTTC.

The chain joins TRBV5-1 to TRBJ1-3; 7 nucleotides align to TRBD1. V dropped 0 bases and J dropped 0; count of bases not matched to a gene: 9. This CDR3 is 18 amino acids long. CDR1 is SGHRS and CDR2 is YFSETQ in the germline V gene. CDR3 amino acids: CASSLAGDRPYSGNTIYF. Here the CDR3 DNA reads TGCGCCAGCAGCTTGGCGGGGGACAGACCCTACTCTGGAAACACCATATATTTT.